A single TCR beta chain is shown here with its context. The authors' processing: Reference gene primer amplification in the assay estimated nucleated cell counts. Libraries were prepared by immunoSEQ multiplex PCR; TCRdb keeps only in-frame clonotypes and omits some of them. From that table come the V and J calls and clone size; the DNA was used to work out D and trimming. There are about 440,000 clones in the sample; around 90% occur only once, and over 1.5% lies in the top ten. This record comes from a study of blood T cell repertoires in COVID-19. Study-level information: COVID-19 samples collected from the United States, Italy and Spain covered acute and convalescent phases. The cDNA or gDNA used as material had been derived from T cells, B-cell-depleted T cells, or PBMCs.

The junction had 10 bases not matched to a gene; V was cut back by 0 bases and J by 7 bases. The germline V gene has CDR1 MNHEY and CDR2 SVGAGI. CDR3 size: 16 residues. Participants' own reports of clinical history determined their cohort assignment. This receptor was identified in a woman aged 18-29 years with acute COVID-19. The chain recombines TRBV6-5 with TRBJ2-5; 8 bases are a match to TRBD2. The sample was PBMCs or T cells enriched from blood (not recorded which). The CDR3 sequence: CASSYSPNGRDGTQYF. As DNA, the CDR3 is TGTGCCAGCAGTTACTCTCCTAACGGGAGGGACGGGACCCAGTACTTC.